A single sample is the source of the 32 T cell receptor beta chains below, sequenced in a study of cytomegalovirus exposure and HLA in healthy donors. The PCR contained 60 Vbeta and 13 Jbeta primers. TCRdb's table, derived via immunoSEQ multiplex PCR, lists solely in-frame clones and lacks some. In the table there are under 250,000 clones, around 78% of which are singletons. Specimen: PBMCs. These receptors all come from a boy between 10 and 17 years old in good health and CMV-seronegative.

In this sample, this clone turned up once. J is TRBJ2-1 and V is TRBV7-9; D gene uncertain. Germline CDR1 is SEHNR and CDR2 is FQNEAQ (reference sequence). V dropped 2 bases and J dropped 1 base, with 12 bases sitting between them. CDR3 length: 16 residues. CDR3 loop: CASSLFLARSYNEQFF. DNA for the CDR3: TGTGCCAGCAGCTTATTTTTAGCAAGGTCCTACAATGAGCAGTTCTTC.

The rearrangement uses TRBV6-1 and TRBJ2-7, with 11 bases lining up with TRBD1. The CDR3 extends over 15 amino acids. Germline values: CDR1 MNHNS, CDR2 SASEGT. V shed 4 bases, J shed 4 bases, and the junction held 6 bases outside the gene matches. The CDR3 nucleotides read TGTGCCAGCAGTGTCCAGGGACAGGGGGTTTACGAGCAGTACTTC. Its protein product is CASSVQGQGVYEQYF.

CDR3 nucleotide sequence: TGTGCCAGCAGAGCGGACAGGGACCAGCCCCAGCATTTT. It is translated as CASRADRDQPQHF. This sequence joins TRBV2 and TRBJ1-5; 8 bases fit TRBD1. With V trimmed by 6 bases and J by 7 bases, 5 bases remained unmatched. The CDR3 contains 13 residues. CDR1 and CDR2 (germline): SNHLY, FYNNEI.

In this sample, this clone turned up a few times. V and J are TRBV19 and TRBJ1-1; D perhaps matches TRBD1 (5 bases). The germline V gene encodes CDR1 LNHDA and CDR2 SQIVND (reference sequence). V was clipped by 3 bases and J by 4 bases, with 12 bases between them. The CDR3 extends over 14 amino acids. CDR3 protein: CASSIWGESTEAFF. CDR3 bases: TGTGCCAGTAGTATTTGGGGGGAAAGCACTGAAGCTTTCTTT.

The genes are TRBV7-2 and TRBJ2-3, with 9 positions matching TRBD2. This CDR3 has 11 amino acids. The V segment lost 10 bases and the J segment 11 bases; nucleotides outside the gene matches: 7. Germline loops: CDR1 SGHTA, CDR2 FQGNSA. DNA of the CDR3: TGTGCCACGTGGGGCGGGAGGGTGCAGTATTTT. Protein product: CATWGGRVQYF.

The chain has TRBV19 and TRBJ1-5, with D perhaps matching TRBD1 (6 bases). The V end was cut by 1 base, the J end by 6 bases, with 16 bases between. The CDR3 sequence is 16 residues long. Per the germline V gene, CDR1 is LNHDA and CDR2 is SQIVND (reference sequence). CDR3 sequence (DNA): TGTGCCAGTAGTATAGTAGGAGACCTGACAGGTCAGCCCCAGCATTTT. Its protein product is CASSIVGDLTGQPQHF.

The chain joins TRBV5-1 to TRBJ2-5; tentative D call: TRBD2 (7 bases). Trimming stripped 3 bases from V and 2 bases from J, with 14 bases between. The length of the CDR3 is 15 residues. From germline, CDR1 is SGHRS and CDR2 YFSETQ. The CDR3 DNA sequence: TGCGCCAGCAGCTGGAGGGGGGGCGTACAAGAGACCCAGTACTTC. Translated: CASSWRGGVQETQYF.

This clone was counted once. The genes are TRBV4-1 and TRBJ1-5, with D maybe TRBD1 (5 bases). Germline V CDR1 and CDR2: MGHRA, YSYEKL. This CDR3 spans 14 amino acids. V dropped 4 bases and J dropped 4 bases, with 11 bases sitting between them. The CDR3 protein is CASSLDTGNQPQHF. CDR3 coding DNA: TGCGCCAGCAGCCTTGATACAGGTAATCAGCCCCAGCATTTT.

J is TRBJ2-5 and V is TRBV19, with TRBD2 as a possible D gene (5 bases). The CDR3 is 14 residues long. V shed 7 bases and J shed 2 bases, with 14 bases lying between them. Germline CDR1 is LNHDA and CDR2 is SQIVND (reference sequence). The CDR3 region has the DNA TGTGCCAGTATGGCTCCGGACTGGCAAGAGACCCAGTACTTC. It encodes CASMAPDWQETQYF.

A word on this clone: Mismatch with germline at one junction end may stem from a read error. As DNA, the CDR3 is TGTGCCGGCAGTTCAGGGACAGGGTTTCAAGAGACCCAGTACTTC. Translation: CAGSSGTGFQETQYF. This chain uses TRBV27 with TRBJ2-5; 9 bases map to TRBD1. This CDR3 is 15 amino acids long. Germline V CDR1 and CDR2: MNHEY, SMNVEV (reference sequence).

V is TRBV2 and J is TRBJ2-6, with D tentatively TRBD1 (6 bases). Trimming cost V 5 bases and J 0 bases, with 11 bases left between them. Germline assignment: CDR1 SNHLY and CDR2 FYNNEI. This CDR3 has 16 residues. The CDR3 coding sequence is TGTGCCAGCAGTTTAACAGGGTTCTCTGGGGCCAACGTCCTGACTTTC. Translation gives CASSLTGFSGANVLTF.

The chain links TRBV27 to TRBJ1-1, with TRBD1 identical over 9 bases. Germline V CDR1 and CDR2: MNHEY, SMNVEV (reference sequence). CDR3 length equals 16 residues. Trimming cost V 4 bases and J 2 bases; bases outside gene matches: 8. The CDR3 sequence is CASSSNRDRVNTEAFF. The CDR3, as DNA: TGTGCCAGCAGTTCGAACCGGGACAGGGTAAACACTGAAGCTTTCTTT.

This clone appeared a few times. The chain employs TRBV4-2 and TRBJ2-7, with 10 bases that match TRBD2. CDR1 and CDR2 from the germline V gene are LGHNA and YNFKEQ. J gave up 5 bases and V 3 bases, and 4 bases lay outside the gene matches. The CDR3 length is 14 residues. The DNA of the CDR3 is TGTGCCAGCAGCCAGAGCGGGGGGGCCCACGAGCAGTACTTC. Amino acids: CASSQSGGAHEQYF.

The chain joins TRBV19 to TRBJ2-5; TRBD1 agrees at 8 bases. Germline CDR1 and CDR2: LNHDA and SQIVND (reference sequence). The CDR3 runs 16 residues. Trimming removed 5 bases from V and 5 bases from J; junction bases left unmatched: 13. The CDR3 is CASSPRQGRAGETQYF. CDR3 coding DNA: TGTGCCAGTAGTCCACGACAGGGGCGGGCGGGGGAGACCCAGTACTTC.

J is TRBJ2-1 and V is TRBV27; D is possibly TRBD2 (6 bases). The CDR3 length is 15 residues. Germline CDR1 MNHEY, CDR2 SMNVEV (reference sequence). Between the trimmed V and J ends, which lost 8 bases and 8 bases, there was a span of 22 bases. CDR3 residues: CASGPDYFGMDEQFF. The CDR3 DNA reads TGTGCCAGCGGGCCGGACTACTTTGGGATGGATGAGCAGTTCTTC.

The chain uses TRBV4-1 and TRBJ1-5; D not resolved. Per the germline V gene, CDR1 is MGHRA and CDR2 is YSYEKL. The CDR3 contains 14 residues. The V and J ends lost 0 bases and 7 bases respectively, with 10 bases between them. Here the CDR3 DNA reads TGCGCCAGCAGCCAAGATGACCTCGGGCAGCCCCAGCATTTT. It yields the protein CASSQDDLGQPQHF.

The V gene is TRBV19, the J gene TRBJ2-7, with 13 bases fitting TRBD2. Germline V gives CDR1 LNHDA, CDR2 SQIVND (reference sequence). The V gene end was trimmed by 3 bases and the J gene end by 9 bases; junction bases not matched to a gene: 2. The length of the CDR3 is 13 residues. The CDR3 spells CASSIGLAGVQYF. CDR3 coding DNA: TGTGCCAGTAGTATCGGACTAGCGGGAGTGCAGTACTTC.

The V and J genes are TRBV6-1 and TRBJ1-4, with D unclear. Trimming removed 1 base from V and 6 bases from J, with 9 bases in between. Germline loops: CDR1 MNHNS, CDR2 SASEGT. This CDR3 is built from 14 residues. The DNA for the CDR3 is TGTGCCAGCAGTGAAGGCCAGGTCTATGAAAAACTGTTTTTT. Amino acids: CASSEGQVYEKLFF.

V is TRBV4-1 and J is TRBJ2-7; 8 nucleotides match TRBD1. The CDR3 length is 16 residues. Germline-derived CDR1 and CDR2 are MGHRA and YSYEKL. Unmatched junction bases numbered 9, after V lost 4 bases and J lost 1 base. The CDR3 loop is CASSLLGDRPSYEQYF. CDR3 coding DNA: TGCGCCAGCAGCCTCCTCGGGGACAGGCCTTCCTACGAGCAGTACTTC.

This clone has a handful of counts. Distinct nucleotide sequences in the sample also encode this CDR3. The CDR3 DNA reads TGCAGTGCTAGGCGGGGGGAGACCCAGTACTTC. Protein product: CSARRGETQYF. The chain uses TRBV20-1 and TRBJ2-5; 7 nucleotides agree with TRBD2. Germline assignment: CDR1 DFQATT and CDR2 SNEGSKA (reference sequence). V lost 3 bases and J lost 5; bases outside the gene matches: 0. CDR3 length equals 11 residues.

The chain has TRBV7-9 and TRBJ1-1, with D possibly matching TRBD1 (5 bases). There are 15 residues in the CDR3. Trimming removed 7 bases at V and 1 base at J, with 16 bases between. Germline V gene sequence: CDR1 SEHNR, CDR2 FQNEAQ (reference sequence). In nucleotides, the CDR3 is TGTGCCAGCATCCTGGGGGGGGTCCCGAACACTGAAGCTTTCTTT. Translated: CASILGGVPNTEAFF.

The chain combines TRBV6-4 with TRBJ1-6; D gene ambiguous. The CDR3 consists of 15 residues. The V end lost 10 bases, the J end lost 7 bases, and 20 bases lay between the germline ends. Per germline, CDR1 MRHNA and CDR2 SNTAGT. Here the CDR3 reads CATRESSVPNSPLHF. CDR3 in DNA: TGTGCCACGAGGGAATCGTCAGTGCCCAATTCACCCCTCCACTTT.

The chain is built from TRBV7-9 and TRBJ1-2; no firm D call. The CDR3 is 15 amino acids. Trimming stripped 1 base from V and 6 bases from J, with 15 bases between. Germline V gene sequence: CDR1 SEHNR, CDR2 FQNEAQ (reference sequence). The CDR3 nucleotides are TGTGCCAGCAGCTTAGGCGCGCCGGGAGGCCATGGCTACACCTTC. Protein product: CASSLGAPGGHGYTF.

This chain joins TRBV5-1 and TRBJ2-5; tentative D call: TRBD1 (6 bases). The CDR3 loop spans 16 amino acids. Germline CDR1 is SGHRS and CDR2 is YFSETQ. The V gene lost 0 bases and the J gene lost 1 base, with 13 bases spanning the gap. DNA of the CDR3: TGCGCCAGCAGCTTGGTCGGGACAACCCGCCAAGAGACCCAGTACTTC. This translates into CASSLVGTTRQETQYF.

The chain is built from TRBV5-1 and TRBJ2-7; TRBD2 is a possible D gene (6 bases). Germline values: CDR1 SGHRS, CDR2 YFSETQ. With 4 bases removed from V and 0 bases from J, the gap between germline ends came to 14 bases. This CDR3 is built from 15 residues. CDR3 DNA: TGCGCCAGCAGCCCCCTTGGAGGGAGCTCCTACGAGCAGTACTTC. Protein sequence: CASSPLGGSSYEQYF.

V and J are TRBV30 and TRBJ1-2; no clear D. The CDR3 consists of 16 residues. Trimming shortened V by 2 bases and J by 0 bases, and 16 bases separated the two germline ends. CDR1 GTSNPN and CDR2 SVGIG come from the germline V gene (reference sequence). As DNA, the CDR3 is TGTGCCTGGAGTCATGATGTACAACCAACTAACTATGGCTACACCTTC. This gives the protein CAWSHDVQPTNYGYTF.

The chain is built from TRBV5-1 and TRBJ2-7; TRBD2 matches 9 bases. Germline V gene data show CDR1 as SGHRS and CDR2 as YFSETQ. The CDR3 loop spans 16 amino acids. After removal of 1 base from V and 3 bases from J, the junction contained 8 bases not matched to a gene. CDR3 coding DNA: TGCGCCAGCAGCTTGCGAGTGGGGACTAGCAACTACGAGCAGTACTTC. Amino acids: CASSLRVGTSNYEQYF.

The rearrangement links TRBV27 to TRBJ2-7; 10 nucleotides align to TRBD2. V gave up 0 bases and J gave up 6 bases; unmatched junction bases: 8. The CDR3 is 16 amino acids. Germline V CDR1 and CDR2: MNHEY, SMNVEV (reference sequence). CDR3 sequence: CASSLSAGTSDAEQYF. The CDR3 bases are TGTGCCAGCAGTTTATCTGCCGGGACTAGCGATGCCGAGCAGTACTTC.

The chain couples TRBV7-9 to TRBJ2-1, with 7 positions matching TRBD2. The V gene's germline CDR1 is SEHNR and CDR2 FQNEAQ (reference sequence). The CDR3 spans 15 residues. V was pared by 1 base and J by 7 bases, with 7 bases of the junction left unmatched. CDR3 DNA sequence: TGTGCCAGCAGCTTAGAAGTAGCGGGCGGGAATGAGCAGTTCTTC. Amino acid sequence: CASSLEVAGGNEQFF. The whole variable domain, remainder taken from reference TRBV7-9 and TRBJ2-1, is DTGVSQNPRHKITKRGQNVTFRCDPISEHNRLYWYRQTLGQGPEFLTYFQNEAQLEKSRLLSDRFSAERPKGSFSTLEIQRTEQGDSAMYLCASSLEVAGGNEQFFGPGTRLTVL.

This chain links TRBV30 with TRBJ2-1, with TRBD2 matching 7 bases. J lost 4 bases, V lost 0 bases, and 6 bases had no gene match. The CDR3 runs 15 residues. CDR1 and CDR2 (germline): GTSNPN, SVGIG (reference sequence). The CDR3 sequence: CAWSVLALPYNEQFF. The CDR3 DNA is TGTGCCTGGAGTGTACTAGCGCTACCTTACAATGAGCAGTTCTTC.

The rearrangement joins TRBV19 to TRBJ1-5, with 9 bases identical to TRBD1. Germline V gene sequence: CDR1 LNHDA, CDR2 SQIVND (reference sequence). With V trimmed by 7 bases and J by 3 bases, 7 bases remained unmatched. The CDR3 is 15 amino acids. The CDR3 DNA follows: TGTGCCAGTACCGAGGACAGGGGAATCAATCAGCCCCAGCATTTT. Its translation: CASTEDRGINQPQHF.

The chain couples TRBV19 to TRBJ1-1; no definite D call. V lost 9 bases and J lost 11, with 10 bases in between. The V gene's germline CDR1 is LNHDA and CDR2 SQIVND (reference sequence). The CDR3 consists of 9 residues. CDR3 residues: CASGESAFF. Written as DNA, the CDR3 is TGTGCCAGCGGGGAGTCGGCTTTCTTT.